Following are 25 T cell receptor beta chains from one sample sequenced in a study of shared clonotypes between healthy human individuals. TCRdb's table, derived via immunoSEQ multiplex PCR, lists solely in-frame clones and lacks some. The profile covers 2 million to 3 million clones, with 90% to 95% appearing a single time and around 0.14% taken by the ten largest. The sequencing input was naive CD4+ T cells sorted from blood. Specified subset: CD45RA+ positively selected. These receptors all stem from a man aged 18 to 30 in good health.

This chain uses TRBV5-1 with TRBJ2-5, with TRBD2 identical over 9 bases. CDR1 and CDR2 (germline): SGHRS, YFSETQ. The V segment lost 6 bases and the J segment 3 bases; nucleotides outside the gene matches: 9. This CDR3 region has 15 residues. The CDR3 region has the DNA TGCGCCAGCAAACTGGCGGGAGGGGGCGAAGAGACCCAGTACTTC. Its protein product is CASKLAGGGEETQYF.

The gene calls are TRBV5-1 and TRBJ1-6; perhaps TRBD1 as D (6 bases). The germline V gene has CDR1 SGHRS and CDR2 YFSETQ. V lost 2 bases, J lost 7 bases, and 16 bases lay in between. There are 16 residues in the CDR3. The CDR3 coding sequence is TGCGCCAGCAGCTTACAGGGTCGTTTGTCCAATTCACCCCTCCACTTT. This codes for CASSLQGRLSNSPLHF.

The genes are TRBV18 and TRBJ2-7, with 9 bases aligning to TRBD1. The CDR3 covers 15 residues. The J segment lost 3 bases and the V segment lost 3 bases, leaving 6 bases of the junction unmatched. CDR1 and CDR2 from the germline V gene are KGHSH and LQKENI. The CDR3, as DNA: TGTGCCAGCTCACCGATTCCGGGACAGGGCTACGAGCAGTACTTC. It encodes CASSPIPGQGYEQYF.

The chain employs TRBV11-3 and TRBJ2-3; no definite D call. The ends were cut back, 5 bases at V and 2 bases at J, with 8 bases in the middle. This CDR3 spans 13 amino acids. Germline values: CDR1 SGHNT, CDR2 YENEEA. As DNA, the CDR3 is TGTGCCAGCAGCGCTCAGTCCACAGATACGCAGTATTTT. Translated, it gives CASSAQSTDTQYF.

The chain links TRBV10-3 to TRBJ2-1; TRBD2 aligns across 7 bases. The CDR3 has 14 residues. V lost 6 bases to trimming and J lost 4 bases; unmatched junction nucleotides: 6. Germline V gene data show CDR1 as ENHRY and CDR2 as SYGVKD. Written as DNA, the CDR3 is TGTGCCATCAGCTTCAGCGGGGTATACAATGAGCAGTTCTTC. As protein: CAISFSGVYNEQFF.

The chain employs TRBV7-9 and TRBJ2-7; no reliable D call. Germline V gene data show CDR1 as SEHNR and CDR2 as FQNEAQ (reference sequence). The CDR3 is 13 residues long. V was pared by 1 base and J by 5 bases, with 9 bases between. The CDR3: CASSLEGGNEQYF. DNA for the CDR3: TGTGCCAGCAGCTTAGAGGGCGGAAACGAGCAGTACTTC. Full variable domain (rest looked up from reference TRBV7-9 and TRBJ2-7): DTGVSQNPRHKITKRGQNVTFRCDPISEHNRLYWYRQTLGQGPEFLTYFQNEAQLEKSRLLSDRFSAERPKGSFSTLEIQRTEQGDSAMYLCASSLEGGNEQYFGPGTRLTVT.

A single count supports this clone. V and J are TRBV19 and TRBJ1-2; no reliable D call. The CDR3 has 15 residues. V shed 6 bases and J shed 0 bases, with 14 bases lying between them. Per the germline V gene, CDR1 is LNHDA and CDR2 is SQIVND (reference sequence). The chain's CDR3 is CASSRYTDSNYGYTF. The CDR3 DNA is TGTGCCAGTAGCAGATACACCGACTCTAACTATGGCTACACCTTC. The full variable domain, its missing parts supplied by reference TRBV19 and TRBJ1-2, is DGGITQSPKYLFRKEGQNVTLSCEQNLNHDAMYWYRQDPGQGLRLIYYSQIVNDFQKGDIAEGYSVSREKKESFPLTVTSAQKNPTAFYLCASSRYTDSNYGYTFGSGTRLTVV.

This chain connects TRBV5-4 to TRBJ1-1, with TRBD1 matching 11 bases. Germline values: CDR1 SGHNT, CDR2 YYREEE (reference sequence). V was pared by 0 bases and J by 4 bases, with 2 bases of the junction left unmatched. The CDR3 has 15 amino acids. The CDR3 DNA is TGTGCCAGCAGCTTGGAAGGGACAGGGGGCACTGAAGCTTTCTTT. It is translated as CASSLEGTGGTEAFF.

The J gene is TRBJ1-1, the V gene TRBV9, with 9 bases lining up with TRBD1. The V segment lost 3 bases and the J segment 4 bases; nucleotides outside the gene matches: 7. Germline V gene data show CDR1 as SGDLS and CDR2 as YYNGEE. This CDR3 has 15 residues. The CDR3 bases are TGTGCCAGCAGCGGAGGACAGGGGTGGGGCACTGAAGCTTTCTTT. Encoded protein: CASSGGQGWGTEAFF.

This clone was observed once. J is TRBJ2-1 and V is TRBV5-4; 8 bases fit TRBD2. This CDR3 contains 15 residues. V lost 2 bases to trimming and J lost 4 bases; unmatched junction nucleotides: 5. Germline assignment: CDR1 SGHNT and CDR2 YYREEE (reference sequence). CDR3 bases: TGTGCCAGCAGCTTTCTCGGACTAGCTTACAATGAGCAGTTCTTC. It specifies CASSFLGLAYNEQFF.

The rearrangement joins TRBV7-9 to TRBJ2-7, with D perhaps given as TRBD1 or TRBD2 (5 bases each). Trimming removed 6 bases at V and 2 bases at J, with 20 bases between. CDR1 is SEHNR, CDR2 FQNEAQ, per germline (reference sequence). This CDR3 is built from 16 residues. CDR3 in DNA: TGTGCCAGCAGTTCCGGACAAAAGGGAGTGGCCTACGAGCAGTACTTC. This gives the protein CASSSGQKGVAYEQYF.

V usage is TRBV18 and J usage is TRBJ1-1; D might be TRBD1 (6 bases). V gave up 5 bases and J gave up 3 bases, with 13 bases separating them. The length of the CDR3 is 14 residues. CDR1 and CDR2 from the germline V gene are KGHSH and LQKENI. The CDR3, as DNA: TGTGCCAGCTCAGCCGACAGGAGTGACACTGAAGCTTTCTTT. Translated, it gives CASSADRSDTEAFF.

The CDR3 loop reads CASRPTSGISEQYF. The CDR3, as DNA: TGTGCCAGCAGGCCGACTAGCGGGATCAGCGAGCAGTACTTC. The chain is built from TRBV6-5 and TRBJ2-7; TRBD2 matches at 11 bases. The junction had 7 bases not matched to a gene; V was cut back by 6 bases and J by 6 bases. In germline, CDR1 is MNHEY, CDR2 SVGAGI. There are 14 residues in the CDR3.

The CDR3 reads CAWRGQDSYEQYF. The CDR3 coding sequence is TGTGCCTGGAGGGGACAGGATTCTTACGAGCAGTACTTC. The chain is built from TRBV30 and TRBJ2-7, with 8 bases aligning to TRBD1. Germline V gives CDR1 GTSNPN, CDR2 SVGIG (reference sequence). Trimming cost V 3 bases and J 4 bases; bases outside gene matches: 5. CDR3 length: 13 amino acids.

V usage is TRBV5-1 and J usage is TRBJ1-1; D unclear. Trimming removed 2 bases at V and 2 bases at J, with 10 bases between. Germline CDR1 is SGHRS and CDR2 is YFSETQ. The CDR3 covers 14 residues. This CDR3 reads CASSFGEHNTEAFF. In nucleotides, the CDR3 is TGCGCCAGCAGCTTTGGGGAACATAACACTGAAGCTTTCTTT.

As regards this clone: At the DNA level, this CDR3 is encoded by other sequences in the same sample as well. The chain carries TRBV2 and TRBJ2-1; the D is unclear. This CDR3 has 13 amino acids. Trimming removed 6 bases at V and 0 bases at J, with 6 bases between. The germline V gene has CDR1 SNHLY and CDR2 FYNNEI. The CDR3 reads CASRESSYNEQFF. CDR3 bases: TGTGCCAGCAGGGAGAGCTCCTACAATGAGCAGTTCTTC.

The chain has TRBV7-9 and TRBJ2-3, with D possibly TRBD2 on 6 matching bases. Trimming stripped 7 bases from V and 2 bases from J, with 13 bases between. CDR3 length: 14 residues. Germline loops: CDR1 SEHNR, CDR2 FQNEAQ (reference sequence). CDR3 nucleotide sequence: TGTGCCAGCACCTTCTGGACTATCACAGATACGCAGTATTTT. It is translated as CASTFWTITDTQYF.

This chain connects TRBV7-8 to TRBJ2-3; tentatively, D is TRBD1 (6 bases). The germline V gene encodes CDR1 SGHVS and CDR2 FQNEAQ. Deletions cut 4 bases from V and 5 bases from J, with 16 bases between. This CDR3 region has 15 residues. The CDR3 sequence: CASSYVRDTQDTQYF. For the CDR3, the DNA is TGTGCCAGCAGCTATGTCCGGGACACACAAGATACGCAGTATTTT.

This chain joins TRBV5-1 and TRBJ2-2; possible D gene TRBD2, 7 bases. Germline values: CDR1 SGHRS, CDR2 YFSETQ. The germline V and J ends were trimmed by 4 bases and 6 bases, with 16 bases remaining between them. CDR3 length equals 15 residues. Here the CDR3 DNA reads TGCGCCAGCAGCCCGAGGGGGGGCAAGGCCGGGGAGCTGTTTTTT. This sequence encodes CASSPRGGKAGELFF.

The chain couples TRBV27 to TRBJ1-2; 8 bases line up with TRBD1. Germline values: CDR1 MNHEY, CDR2 SMNVEV (reference sequence). CDR3 length: 14 amino acids. The V gene end was trimmed by 3 bases and the J gene end by 4 bases; junction bases not matched to a gene: 4. This CDR3 is CASSFRTGSYGYTF. The DNA for the CDR3 is TGTGCCAGCAGTTTCCGGACAGGGAGCTATGGCTACACCTTC.

V and J are TRBV2 and TRBJ2-2, with TRBD1 identical over 10 bases. The junction had 7 bases not matched to a gene; V was cut back by 7 bases and J by 5 bases. CDR3 length: 15 amino acids. Germline assignment: CDR1 SNHLY and CDR2 FYNNEI. The DNA of the CDR3 is TGTGCCAGCAACTATGGACAGGGGGGAACCGGGGAGCTGTTTTTT. This encodes CASNYGQGGTGELFF.

The chain's CDR3 is CASSLLGLDSEKLFF. The CDR3 nucleotides read TGTGCCAGCAGCTTATTAGGGTTGGATAGTGAAAAACTGTTTTTT. The gene calls are TRBV7-9 and TRBJ1-4; D unclear. The germline CDR1 and CDR2 sequences are SEHNR and FQNEAQ (reference sequence). V lost 2 bases, J lost 7 bases, and 14 bases lay in between. The CDR3 loop spans 15 amino acids.

The sample holds one count of this clone. Other nucleotide sequences in the sample specify the same CDR3. The chain is built from TRBV5-1 and TRBJ1-3, with a weak D call TRBD1 (5 bases). CDR3 length: 15 residues. With 3 bases removed from V and 0 bases from J, the gap between germline ends came to 10 bases. Germline V gene data show CDR1 as SGHRS and CDR2 as YFSETQ. This CDR3 reads CASSSGTVSGNTIYF. CDR3 nucleotide sequence: TGCGCCAGCAGCTCCGGGACGGTCTCTGGAAACACCATATATTTT.

This clone was detected once. CDR3 sequence (DNA): TGTGCCTGGAGTGTAGGGACTAGCGGGAGTAGTGGAAAGACCCAGTACTTC. Its translation: CAWSVGTSGSSGKTQYF. The rearrangement joins TRBV30 to TRBJ2-5; 14 nucleotides line up with TRBD2. With 0 bases clipped from V and 6 bases from J, the junction kept 9 bases outside the gene matches. The CDR3 is made up of 17 amino acids. Germline V gene sequence: CDR1 GTSNPN, CDR2 SVGIG (reference sequence).

The chain joins TRBV11-3 to TRBJ2-5; D may be TRBD1 or TRBD2 (5 bases each). Germline V CDR1 and CDR2: SGHNT, YENEEA. The V end was cut by 6 bases, the J end by 5 bases, with 16 bases between. The CDR3 consists of 14 residues. CDR3 amino acids: CASRLGPGQETQYF. In DNA, the CDR3 is TGTGCCAGCAGGTTGGGACCAGGGCAGGAGACCCAGTACTTC.